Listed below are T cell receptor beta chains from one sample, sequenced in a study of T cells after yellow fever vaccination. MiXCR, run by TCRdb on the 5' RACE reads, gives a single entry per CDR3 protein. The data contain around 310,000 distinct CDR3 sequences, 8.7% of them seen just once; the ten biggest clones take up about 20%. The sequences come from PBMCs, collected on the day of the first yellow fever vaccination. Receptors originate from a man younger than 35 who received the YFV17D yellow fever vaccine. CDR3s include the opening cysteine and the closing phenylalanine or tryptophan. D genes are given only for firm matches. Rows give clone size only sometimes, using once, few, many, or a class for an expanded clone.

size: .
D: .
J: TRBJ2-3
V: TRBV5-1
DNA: TGCGCCAGCAGCCCAAATGAGGGTGGGATCGTGTATTTT
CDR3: CASSPNEGGIVYF

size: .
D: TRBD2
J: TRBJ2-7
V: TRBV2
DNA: TGTGCCAAAAGCGGGGGTATGGCGGACGAGCAGTACTTC
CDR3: CAKSGGMADEQYF

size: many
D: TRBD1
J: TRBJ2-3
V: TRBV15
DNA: TGTGCCACCAGCAGAGATTGGACAGGGGTCCGCACAGATACGCAGTATTTT
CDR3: CATSRDWTGVRTDTQYF

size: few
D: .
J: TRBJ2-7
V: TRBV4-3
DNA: TGCGCCAGCAGCCAGAGGGGGCGTGGAGCGGGAGAGCAGTACTTC
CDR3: CASSQRGRGAGEQYF

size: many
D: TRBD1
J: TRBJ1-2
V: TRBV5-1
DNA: TGCGCCAGCAGCCACAACGGACAGGGAGCAGGTGGCTACACCTTC
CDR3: CASSHNGQGAGGYTF

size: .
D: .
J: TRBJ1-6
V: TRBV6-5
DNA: TGTGCCAGCAGTTATCGGGACGATTCACCCCTCCACTTT
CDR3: CASSYRDDSPLHF

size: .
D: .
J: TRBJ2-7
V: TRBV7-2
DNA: TGTGCCAGCAGCTTCCTGGGGCCCGACTCGCCTTGGAACGAGCAGTACTTC
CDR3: CASSFLGPDSPWNEQYF

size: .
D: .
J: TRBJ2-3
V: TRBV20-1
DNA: TGCAGTGCTAGAAAGGTTAGCACAGATACGCAGTATTTT
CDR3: CSARKVSTDTQYF

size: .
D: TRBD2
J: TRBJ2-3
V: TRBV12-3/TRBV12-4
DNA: TGTGCCAGCAGTCCGGGACTAGCGGGGGGAGAAGATACGCAGTATTTT
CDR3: CASSPGLAGGEDTQYF

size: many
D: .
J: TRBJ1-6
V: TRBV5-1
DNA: TGCGCCAGCAGCTTGACAGGTGTCGAGCCCCTCCACTTT
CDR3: CASSLTGVEPLHF

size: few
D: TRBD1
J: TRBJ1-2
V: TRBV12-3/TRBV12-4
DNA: TGTGCCAGCAGCCGTAACAGGGGGCAGATGTCATTGTTTAACTATGGCTACACCTTC
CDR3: CASSRNRGQMSLFNYGYTF

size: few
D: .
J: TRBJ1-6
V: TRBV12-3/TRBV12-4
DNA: TGTGCCAGCAGTTTAGCAGGGGGTAGTTCACCCCTCCACTTT
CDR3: CASSLAGGSSPLHF

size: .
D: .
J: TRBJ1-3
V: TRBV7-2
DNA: TGTGCCAGCAGTTCAGGGACACGTGCCATATATTTT
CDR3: CASSSGTRAIYF

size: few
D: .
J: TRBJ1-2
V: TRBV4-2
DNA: TGTGCCAGCAGCCAAGACGTCAACAGGTTGGGCTATGGCTACACCTTC
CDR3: CASSQDVNRLGYGYTF

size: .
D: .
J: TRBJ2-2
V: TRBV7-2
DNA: TGTGCCAGCAGCTTAGGGGGGGCGGTAACCGGGGAGCTGTTTTTT
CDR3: CASSLGGAVTGELFF

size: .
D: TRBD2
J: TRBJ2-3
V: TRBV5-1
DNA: TGCGCCAGCAGCCCCGGGAGGGGCCCAGATACGCAGTATTTT
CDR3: CASSPGRGPDTQYF

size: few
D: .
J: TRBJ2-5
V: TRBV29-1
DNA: TGCAGCGTTGAACGGGGCCTCCAAGAGACCCAGTACTTC
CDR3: CSVERGLQETQYF

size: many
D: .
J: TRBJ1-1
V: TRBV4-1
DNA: TGCGCCAGCAGCCAAGCCCGGGGCGGCACTGAAGCTTTCTTT
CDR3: CASSQARGGTEAFF

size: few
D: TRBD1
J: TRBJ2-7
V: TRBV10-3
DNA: TGTGCCATCAGTGAGTCGGTCGCGGACAGGGCCCACGAGCAGTACTTC
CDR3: CAISESVADRAHEQYF

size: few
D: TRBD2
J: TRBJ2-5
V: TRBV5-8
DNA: TGTGCCAGCAGCCAAGGGAGGGTAGGGGAGACCCAGTACTTC
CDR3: CASSQGRVGETQYF

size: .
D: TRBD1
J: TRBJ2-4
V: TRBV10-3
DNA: TGTGCCATCAGTGAGTCCGGGACAGAAAACATTCAGTACTTC
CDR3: CAISESGTENIQYF